Shown below are 32 T cell receptor beta chains from a single sample sequenced in a study of shared clonotypes between healthy human individuals (dated by TCRdb to the early 2020s). Library preparation used the immunoSEQ multiplex PCR assay. TCRdb retrieved this table from immuneACCESS and kept in-frame rearrangements only. Not all clones are present; in checked studies, unresolved V genes account for under half, and no reason is known for the remainder. For this sample there are some 2,500,000 clones; just under 95% appear just once. The top ten clonotypes cover 0.3% to 0.4% of the sample. Sequenced: naive CD4+ T cells from PBMCs. The meaning of the sample's cell subset or site label: CD45RA+ positively selected. These receptors came from a man aged 18-30 years in good health. Some clones in this sample may be carry-over from other donors' samples.

The chain is built from TRBV19 and TRBJ2-1; weak D call: TRBD2 (6 bases). This CDR3 contains 16 residues. The germline V and J ends were trimmed by 0 bases and 4 bases, with 13 bases remaining between them. Germline assignment: CDR1 LNHDA and CDR2 SQIVND (reference sequence). DNA of the CDR3: TGTGCCAGTAGTATAGAGTCTGCGGGGAATTACAATGAGCAGTTCTTC. Residues: CASSIESAGNYNEQFF.

The chain joins TRBV19 to TRBJ2-1, with D uncertain. Trimming left V 6 bases short and J 4 bases short, with 10 bases between. There are 13 residues in the CDR3. Germline values: CDR1 LNHDA, CDR2 SQIVND (reference sequence). The chain's CDR3 is CASSDSFYNEQFF. In DNA, the CDR3 is TGTGCCAGTAGCGATTCCTTTTACAATGAGCAGTTCTTC.

CDR3 region: CASSEGGTLTYEQYF. The CDR3 nucleotides are TGTGCCAGCAGTGAAGGCGGAACGCTTACCTACGAGCAGTACTTC. V gene TRBV6-1 combines with J gene TRBJ2-7; no firm D call. Germline lookup yields CDR1 MNHNS and CDR2 SASEGT. Trimming removed 1 base at V and 2 bases at J, with 12 bases between. The CDR3 is 15 residues long.

This clone was detected only once. The V and J genes are TRBV7-2 and TRBJ1-3; D is perhaps TRBD1 (5 bases). Germline CDR1 is SGHTA and CDR2 is FQGNSA. This CDR3 contains 16 residues. Trimming took 3 bases from V and 0 from J, leaving 12 bases between them. The CDR3 region has the DNA TGTGCCAGCAGCTTCGACAGACTCGCCTCTGGAAACACCATATATTTT. Encoded protein: CASSFDRLASGNTIYF.

This chain links TRBV4-1 with TRBJ2-5; 10 bases agree with TRBD1. Germline V CDR1 and CDR2: MGHRA, YSYEKL. CDR3 length equals 15 residues. V lost 1 base, J lost 5 bases, and 4 bases stayed unmatched. The CDR3 is CASSQGTGGLETQYF. In DNA, the CDR3 is TGCGCCAGCAGCCAAGGGACAGGGGGTTTGGAGACCCAGTACTTC.

This clone has more than one count but fewer than ten. The sample has other DNA sequences that encode this CDR3 too. V is TRBV20-1 and J is TRBJ1-1; D call uncertain. Trimming took off 3 bases at V and 2 bases at J, with 4 bases between the two ends. Germline V gene data show CDR1 as DFQATT and CDR2 as SNEGSKA (reference sequence). The CDR3 sequence is 11 residues long. The CDR3 sequence is CSASPNTEAFF. The CDR3 DNA reads TGCAGTGCTAGCCCCAACACTGAAGCTTTCTTT.

This chain uses TRBV5-1 with TRBJ2-1, with TRBD2 as a possible D gene (5 bases). This CDR3 contains 15 residues. CDR1 SGHRS and CDR2 YFSETQ come from the germline V gene. Trimming cost V 4 bases and J 7 bases, with 18 bases left between them. CDR3 amino acids: CASSAVAWGENEQFF. The CDR3 DNA follows: TGCGCCAGCAGCGCAGTAGCGTGGGGTGAGAATGAGCAGTTCTTC.

The chain combines TRBV9 with TRBJ2-2; 10 bases match TRBD2. J gave up 6 bases and V 5 bases, and 4 bases lay outside the gene matches. This CDR3 region has 14 residues. Germline V lookup: CDR1 SGDLS, CDR2 YYNGEE. CDR3 nucleotide sequence: TGTGCCAGCAGAGGACTAGCGGAGTCCGGGGAGCTGTTTTTT. This encodes CASRGLAESGELFF. Together with reference TRBV9 and TRBJ2-2, the CDR3 gives the full variable domain: DSGVTQTPKHLITATGQRVTLRCSPRSGDLSVYWYQQSLDQGLQFLIQYYNGEERAKGNILERFSAQQFPDLHSELNLSSLELGDSALYFCASRGLAESGELFFGEGSRLTVL.

The chain carries TRBV5-1 and TRBJ1-1; 8 positions match TRBD1. This CDR3 region has 15 residues. Germline lookup yields CDR1 SGHRS and CDR2 YFSETQ. V lost 3 bases to trimming and J lost 1 base; unmatched junction nucleotides: 5. DNA of the CDR3: TGCGCCAGCAGCTCCCCGGGACAGGAGAACACTGAAGCTTTCTTT. As protein: CASSSPGQENTEAFF.

The chain employs TRBV5-6 and TRBJ2-1; perhaps D is TRBD1 or TRBD2 (5 bases each). The ends were cut back, 2 bases at V and 8 bases at J, with 23 bases in the middle. Germline V gives CDR1 SGHDT, CDR2 YYEEEE. The CDR3 is made up of 17 amino acids. The CDR3 DNA follows: TGTGCCAGCAGCTTCGGGGTAAGGGGCCTGCTATTGGATGAGCAGTTCTTC. Protein sequence: CASSFGVRGLLLDEQFF.

The chain uses TRBV5-1 and TRBJ2-1; 8 bases are a match to TRBD2. CDR1 and CDR2 from the germline V gene are SGHRS and YFSETQ. The CDR3 is 16 residues long. V dropped 3 bases and J dropped 8; count of bases not matched to a gene: 13. DNA for the CDR3: TGCGCCAGCAGCTCCCTACGGGAGGGCCTCACCGATGAGCAGTTCTTC. Translation gives CASSSLREGLTDEQFF.

The CDR3 is CASTRHDKETQYF. In DNA, the CDR3 is TGTGCCAGCACGCGCCACGATAAAGAGACCCAGTACTTC. J is TRBJ2-5 and V is TRBV2, with D unclear. V was trimmed by 7 bases and J by 3 bases, leaving 12 bases between them. Germline lookup yields CDR1 SNHLY and CDR2 FYNNEI. The CDR3 contains 13 residues.

The rearrangement links TRBV5-1 to TRBJ2-2; 11 nucleotides match TRBD2. This CDR3 is built from 19 residues. V lost 4 bases to trimming and J lost 5 bases; unmatched junction nucleotides: 16. Germline-derived CDR1 and CDR2 are SGHRS and YFSETQ. CDR3 protein: CASSLGLAGGPMRTGELFF. As DNA, the CDR3 is TGCGCCAGCAGCCTAGGGTTAGCGGGAGGGCCGATGAGAACCGGGGAGCTGTTTTTT.

The table lists this clone with a count of one. The chain carries TRBV7-9 and TRBJ2-7; TRBD2 aligns across 7 bases. The length of the CDR3 is 15 residues. CDR1 and CDR2 from the germline V gene are SEHNR and FQNEAQ (reference sequence). After removal of 4 bases from V and 6 bases from J, the junction contained 12 bases not matched to a gene. CDR3 nucleotides: TGTGCCAGCAGCTCTAGACTAGCCCCAACGGCCGAGCAGTACTTC. Its protein product is CASSSRLAPTAEQYF.

DNA of the CDR3: TGTGCCAGCACCAGAACTAACTATGGCTACACCTTC. This gives the protein CASTRTNYGYTF. The V call is TRBV2, the J call TRBJ1-2; D remains unclear. The CDR3 is 12 residues long. Germline V lookup: CDR1 SNHLY, CDR2 FYNNEI. V lost 7 bases, J lost 0 bases, and 6 bases lay in between.

The chain couples TRBV21-1 to TRBJ2-7; the table calls TRBD2, which could not be checked here. TRBV21-1 is a pseudogene locus. The CDR3 has 19 amino acids. Here the CDR3 DNA reads TGTGCCAGCACTCCACCGGGTGACCGACGAGCGGGCTTAAACTACGAGCAGTACTTC. The encoded protein is CASTPPGDRRAGLNYEQYF.

This chain uses TRBV5-4 with TRBJ2-3; D assignment may be TRBD1 or TRBD2 (5 bases each). V lost 3 bases, J lost 1 base, and 15 bases lay in between. The CDR3 sequence is 16 residues long. Germline V gives CDR1 SGHNT, CDR2 YYREEE (reference sequence). Here the CDR3 DNA reads TGTGCCAGCAGCTCCGGGGCCACAGGACGCACAGATACGCAGTATTTT. Translated: CASSSGATGRTDTQYF.

J is TRBJ2-5 and V is TRBV4-1; the D gene is possibly TRBD1 (6 bases). The J call could be wrong; TRBJ2-7 is a better fit for the DNA end. This CDR3 has 13 residues. The germline CDR1 and CDR2 sequences are MGHRA and YSYEKL. The CDR3 is CASSLDSLGEQYF. The CDR3, as DNA: TGCGCCAGCAGCCTGGACAGTTTGGGCGAGCAGTACTTC.

This chain joins TRBV5-1 and TRBJ1-2; 7 nucleotides match TRBD1. CDR3 length equals 16 residues. Germline V gene data show CDR1 as SGHRS and CDR2 as YFSETQ. V dropped 4 bases and J dropped 3; count of bases not matched to a gene: 12. The CDR3 loop reads CASSPLNAGTDYGYTF. CDR3 nucleotide sequence: TGCGCCAGCAGCCCCTTAAATGCCGGGACAGACTATGGCTACACCTTC. The full variable domain, with the rest looked up from reference TRBV5-1 and TRBJ1-2, is KAGVTQTPRYLIKTRGQQVTLSCSPISGHRSVSWYQQTPGQGLQFLFEYFSETQRNKGNFPGRFSGRQFSNSRSEMNVSTLELGDSALYLCASSPLNAGTDYGYTFGSGTRLTVV.

This chain connects TRBV7-9 to TRBJ2-7; 12 nucleotides line up with TRBD2. Germline lookup yields CDR1 SEHNR and CDR2 FQNEAQ (reference sequence). The V gene end was trimmed by 0 bases and the J gene end by 6 bases; junction bases not matched to a gene: 9. The CDR3 is 17 amino acids. Here the CDR3 DNA reads TGTGCCAGCAGCTTAGCCTTGGCTAGCGGGAGGGAAGCCGAGCAGTACTTC. Translated: CASSLALASGREAEQYF.

This chain links TRBV5-4 with TRBJ2-5; 7 bases line up with TRBD2. Per germline, CDR1 SGHNT and CDR2 YYREEE (reference sequence). This CDR3 spans 15 amino acids. The V and J ends lost 1 base and 5 bases, in that order; junction bases with no gene match: 8. This chain's CDR3 is CASSLKRGLGETQYF. The CDR3 DNA is TGTGCCAGCAGCTTGAAGCGGGGCCTGGGGGAGACCCAGTACTTC.

This clone was counted once. The chain joins TRBV28 to TRBJ2-2, with a possible D match to TRBD2 (6 bases). This CDR3 has 16 residues. The V gene lost 3 bases and the J gene lost 6 bases, with 17 bases spanning the gap. The germline V gene has CDR1 MDHEN and CDR2 SYDVKM. CDR3 sequence: CASSFNRDFLSGELFF. CDR3 bases: TGTGCCAGCAGTTTCAACCGGGACTTCCTTTCCGGGGAGCTGTTTTTT.

V usage is TRBV27 and J usage is TRBJ2-6; 12 positions agree with TRBD1. From germline, CDR1 is MNHEY and CDR2 SMNVEV (reference sequence). V trimming: 6 bases; J trimming: 4 bases; junction bases outside the gene matches: 7. The CDR3 is 17 residues long. The CDR3 loop reads CASRSGQGASGANVLTF. The CDR3 DNA is TGTGCCAGCAGGTCGGGACAGGGGGCGTCCGGGGCCAACGTCCTGACTTTC.

The chain carries TRBV28 and TRBJ2-7, with a possible D match to TRBD1 (6 bases). Germline V lookup: CDR1 MDHEN, CDR2 SYDVKM. The CDR3 has 14 residues. The germline V and J ends were trimmed by 6 bases and 3 bases, with 15 bases remaining between them. The CDR3 loop is CASSLPGHNYEQYF. DNA of the CDR3: TGTGCCAGCAGCCTGCCGGGACACAACTACGAGCAGTACTTC.

This clone showed up just once. This chain links TRBV2 with TRBJ2-7, with D possibly matching TRBD1 (6 bases). The CDR3 loop spans 13 amino acids. V was shortened by 6 bases and J by 5 bases, with 14 bases between the two germline ends. CDR1 is SNHLY, CDR2 FYNNEI, per germline. The CDR3 region is CASSVTGFHEQYF. CDR3 sequence (DNA): TGTGCCAGCAGCGTTACAGGGTTCCACGAGCAGTACTTC.

This clone occurred once. The V call is TRBV2, the J call TRBJ2-3; TRBD1 is a possible D gene (5 bases). Trimming took 4 bases from V and 4 from J, leaving 18 bases between them. This CDR3 has 16 amino acids. Looked up from germline, CDR1 is SNHLY and CDR2 is FYNNEI. In nucleotides, the CDR3 is TGTGCCAGCAGTGCATCGCTACAGGATGGGGCAGATACGCAGTATTTT. This translates into CASSASLQDGADTQYF.

The chain joins TRBV28 to TRBJ1-5; D is unresolved. The V gene's germline CDR1 is MDHEN and CDR2 SYDVKM. Trimming shortened V by 1 base and J by 5 bases, and 18 bases separated the two germline ends. The CDR3 extends over 17 amino acids. CDR3 region: CASSLFAVTSKDQPQHF. As DNA, the CDR3 is TGTGCCAGCAGTTTATTCGCGGTAACCAGTAAGGATCAGCCCCAGCATTTT.

The genes are TRBV9 and TRBJ2-5, with D perhaps being TRBD1 or TRBD2 (6 bases each). Trimming removed 3 bases at V and 2 bases at J, with 17 bases between. This CDR3 is 16 amino acids long. Germline CDR1 SGDLS, CDR2 YYNGEE. The CDR3 DNA sequence: TGTGCCAGCAGCGCTATGGGGGGCGGGACTCAAGAGACCCAGTACTTC. Amino acids: CASSAMGGGTQETQYF.

The rearrangement links TRBV29-1 to TRBJ2-5, with TRBD1 matching over 8 bases. The germline V gene has CDR1 SQVTM and CDR2 ANQGSEA. This CDR3 has 11 amino acids. The junction had 4 bases not matched to a gene; V was cut back by 8 bases and J by 5 bases. The CDR3 reads CSLDRGETQYF. DNA of the CDR3: TGCAGCCTAGACAGGGGTGAGACCCAGTACTTC. Using reference TRBV29-1 and TRBJ2-5 for the parts outside the CDR3, the full variable domain is SAVISQKPSRDICQRGTSLTIQCQVDSQVTMMFWYRQQPGQSLTLIATANQGSEATYESGFVIDKFPISRPNLTFSTLTVSNMSPEDSSIYLCSLDRGETQYFGPGTRLLVL.

The chain couples TRBV2 to TRBJ1-1; the D is unclear. CDR3 length equals 13 residues. The germline V and J ends were trimmed by 3 bases and 11 bases, with 16 bases remaining between them. The germline V gene has CDR1 SNHLY and CDR2 FYNNEI. The CDR3 protein is CASSEVGAPRAFF. CDR3 nucleotides: TGTGCCAGCAGTGAGGTGGGCGCTCCGAGGGCTTTCTTT.

The J gene is TRBJ2-1, the V gene TRBV6-5, with 10 bases matching TRBD2. From germline, CDR1 is MNHEY and CDR2 SVGAGI. CDR3 size: 15 residues. V trimming: 5 bases; J trimming: 5 bases; junction bases outside the gene matches: 6. CDR3 in amino acids: CASSGRTSGDNEQFF. DNA of the CDR3: TGTGCCAGCAGTGGGCGGACTAGCGGAGACAATGAGCAGTTCTTC.

The chain recombines TRBV18 with TRBJ1-4, with unresolved D. This CDR3 spans 14 amino acids. V shed 3 bases and J shed 8 bases, with 13 bases lying between them. Germline loops: CDR1 KGHSH, CDR2 LQKENI. The CDR3 sequence is CASSPVSSGEKLFF. The CDR3 DNA reads TGTGCCAGCTCACCGGTGTCGTCGGGGGAAAAACTGTTTTTT.